This is a list of T cell receptor beta chains from one sample in a study of Graves' ophthalmopathy and Graves' hyperthyroidism. One entry per CDR3 protein, called by TCRdb with MiXCR from the multiplex PCR reads. Of hundreds of thousands of distinct CDR3 sequences in the sample, roughly 21% were seen once. The material sequenced was peripheral blood. The receptors shown here come from a woman aged 18-30 years with stable Graves' hyperthyroidism. The CDR3 runs from the conserved cysteine through the conserved F or W. Each record gives: J gene, D gene, V gene, CDR3 length, clone size, CDR3 protein, CDR3 DNA. D genes are given only for firm matches. Not every row has a clone size; where given, it reads once, few, many or a size class.

>TRBJ1-2|NA|TRBV4-2|13|many
CASSQELNYGYTF
TGTGCCAGCAGCCAGGAACTTAACTATGGCTACACCTTC
>TRBJ2-1|NA|TRBV7-7|13|many
CASSSGSYNEQFF
TGTGCTAGCAGCTCCGGCAGCTACAATGAGCAGTTCTTC
>TRBJ2-7|TRBD1|TRBV18|18|NA
CASSQEAGQGLLFYEQYF
TGTGCCAGCTCACAAGAAGCGGGACAGGGCCTCCTTTTCTACGAGCAGTACTTC
>TRBJ2-7|TRBD2|TRBV20-1|14|many
CSADEPGLVYEQYF
TGCAGTGCCGACGAACCGGGACTAGTCTACGAGCAGTACTTC
>TRBJ1-2|NA|TRBV18|13|many
CASSPQDNYGYTF
TGTGCCAGCTCACCACAGGATAACTATGGCTACACCTTC
>TRBJ1-2|NA|TRBV6-5|15|few
CASSVDSNGGYGYTF
TGTGCCAGCAGTGTAGACAGTAACGGCGGCTATGGCTACACCTTC
>TRBJ1-2|NA|TRBV6-1|11|many
CASTKGFGYTF
TGTGCCAGCACCAAAGGGTTTGGCTACACCTTC
>TRBJ1-2|NA|TRBV6-4|13|NA
CASSGLSNYGYTF
TGTGCCAGCAGTGGACTTTCTAACTATGGCTACACCTTC
>TRBJ1-1|NA|TRBV6-1|13|NA
CASGRGGGAEAFF
TGTGCCAGCGGGCGTGGGGGAGGCGCTGAAGCTTTCTTT
>TRBJ2-7|NA|TRBV7-8|16|few
CASRLTERGQTYEQYF
TGTGCCAGCAGACTCACGGAAAGAGGGCAAACCTACGAGCAGTACTTC
>TRBJ1-5|NA|TRBV6-1|14|NA
CASSPGQYEQPQHF
TGTGCCAGCAGCCCTGGACAGTATGAACAGCCCCAGCATTTT
>TRBJ2-7|NA|TRBV19|15|many
CASSTAGHVPYEQYF
TGTGCCAGTAGTACAGCGGGCCACGTCCCTTACGAGCAGTACTTC
>TRBJ1-1|TRBD1|TRBV11-3|14|many
CASSKTGENTEAFF
TGTGCCAGCAGCAAGACAGGGGAGAACACTGAAGCTTTCTTT
>TRBJ2-5|TRBD2|TRBV11-3|16|NA
CASSEAFSGESETQYF
TGTGCCAGCAGTGAGGCCTTTAGCGGGGAGTCGGAGACCCAGTACTTC
>TRBJ2-7|NA|TRBV28|14|NA
CASSQHPPSYEQYF
TGTGCCAGCAGCCAACACCCCCCTTCCTACGAGCAGTACTTC
>TRBJ1-2|TRBD1|TRBV12-3/TRBV12-4|13|NA
CASSPTGGEGYTF
TGTGCCAGCAGTCCTACAGGGGGCGAAGGCTACACCTTC
>TRBJ2-2|NA|TRBV6-2/TRBV6-3|15|many
CASSYSTGRTGELFF
TGTGCCAGCAGTTACTCGACCGGGCGAACCGGGGAGCTGTTTTTT
>TRBJ1-3|NA|TRBV6-5|15|many
CASSPYIFSGNTIYF
TGTGCCAGCAGCCCTTACATCTTCTCTGGAAACACCATATATTTT
>TRBJ2-7|TRBD1|TRBV5-1|15|many
CASSLRQGVTYEQYF
TGCGCCAGCAGCCTGCGACAGGGGGTTACCTACGAGCAGTACTTC